Listed below are T cell receptor beta chains from one sample, sequenced in a study of T cells in localized non-small cell lung cancer. Method: immunoSEQ multiplex PCR; TCRdb's copy keeps in-frame clones and lacks some. The sample carries more than 30,000 clones, approximately 85% recorded once. Source: peripheral blood mononuclear cells, taken before any cancer treatment. These receptors all come from a woman aged 40 to 75 with stage III lung adenocarcinoma. CDR3s include the opening cysteine and the closing phenylalanine or tryptophan. D genes are given only for firm matches. A clone size is listed for some rows: how often the clone was seen (once, few, many), or a class if it is expanded.

cdr3_nt: TGTGCCAGCAGCCAGGGTGATAGAGAGCAGTACTTC; cdr3_aa: CASSQGDREQYF; v_call: TRBV6-1; d_call: .; clone_size: .; j_call: TRBJ2-7
cdr3_nt: TGTGCCAGCAGTGGGACAGGGGATCAGCCCCAGCATTTT; cdr3_aa: CASSGTGDQPQHF; v_call: TRBV2; d_call: TRBD1; clone_size: .; j_call: TRBJ1-5
cdr3_nt: TGCGCCAGCAGCTACTCCCCGCTCGGGTTAGCGGAGGGTCTCGGGGAGCTGTTTTTT; cdr3_aa: CASSYSPLGLAEGLGELFF; v_call: TRBV5-1; d_call: .; clone_size: .; j_call: TRBJ2-2
cdr3_nt: TGTGCCAGCTCACCGGGACAGGGAAGGAACACTGAAGCTTTCTTT; cdr3_aa: CASSPGQGRNTEAFF; v_call: TRBV18; d_call: TRBD1; clone_size: .; j_call: TRBJ1-1
cdr3_nt: TGTGCCAGCAGTTATCAGGGAGGGTTGGGCACTGAAGCTTTCTTT; cdr3_aa: CASSYQGGLGTEAFF; v_call: TRBV6-6; d_call: .; clone_size: once; j_call: TRBJ1-1
cdr3_nt: TGTGCCAGCTCACCAATATCGCGCGCAATCTCTGGGGCCAACGTCCTGACTTTC; cdr3_aa: CASSPISRAISGANVLTF; v_call: TRBV18; d_call: .; clone_size: .; j_call: TRBJ2-6
cdr3_nt: .; cdr3_aa: CASSFGRGNTGELFF; v_call: TRBV12-1; d_call: .; clone_size: .; j_call: TRBJ2-2
cdr3_nt: TGTGCCAGCAGCGTCGGGACAGGGGGCGCGTTAACGACAGATACGCAGTATTTT; cdr3_aa: CASSVGTGGALTTDTQYF; v_call: TRBV9; d_call: TRBD1; clone_size: .; j_call: TRBJ2-3
cdr3_nt: TGTGCCAGCAGCGTGGCAGCGAACACTGAAGCTTTCTTT; cdr3_aa: CASSVAANTEAFF; v_call: TRBV7-2; d_call: .; clone_size: .; j_call: TRBJ1-1
cdr3_nt: TGTGCCAGCAGGGGGGATCCTATAGTTAATTCACCCCTCCACTTT; cdr3_aa: CASRGDPIVNSPLHF; v_call: TRBV6-1; d_call: .; clone_size: .; j_call: TRBJ1-6
cdr3_nt: TGTGCCAGTAGTATAGATTGGGGAGCAGGGGTGAACACCGGGGAGCTGTTTTTT; cdr3_aa: CASSIDWGAGVNTGELFF; v_call: TRBV19; d_call: .; clone_size: .; j_call: TRBJ2-2
cdr3_nt: TGTGCCAGTAGTATAGTAGGGGGATCCCTAAAAGAGACCCAGTACTTC; cdr3_aa: CASSIVGGSLKETQYF; v_call: TRBV19; d_call: .; clone_size: .; j_call: TRBJ2-5
cdr3_nt: TGTGCCAGCAGTCCCGCTGCCGCTGGAGCCACTGAAGCTTTCTTT; cdr3_aa: CASSPAAAGATEAFF; v_call: TRBV28; d_call: .; clone_size: .; j_call: TRBJ1-1
cdr3_nt: TGTGCCAGCAGCCGCCGGGAGGAAGGGGACGAGCAGTACTTC; cdr3_aa: CASSRREEGDEQYF; v_call: TRBV11-2; d_call: TRBD2; clone_size: .; j_call: TRBJ2-7
cdr3_nt: TGTGCCAGCTCACCAGGGCAGGGGGGCACTGAAGCTTTCTTT; cdr3_aa: CASSPGQGGTEAFF; v_call: TRBV18; d_call: TRBD1; clone_size: .; j_call: TRBJ1-1
cdr3_nt: TGTGCCAGCACATCCGGGAGCATACCTGGCTACACCTTC; cdr3_aa: CASTSGSIPGYTF; v_call: TRBV27; d_call: .; clone_size: .; j_call: TRBJ1-2
cdr3_nt: TGTGCCAGCAGGGGCCTGGGCGGGGCAGGCTATGGCTACACCTTC; cdr3_aa: CASRGLGGAGYGYTF; v_call: TRBV2; d_call: .; clone_size: .; j_call: TRBJ1-2
cdr3_nt: TGTGCCAGCAGCTTCCTTGCGGGTAGGAATGGCTACACCTTC; cdr3_aa: CASSFLAGRNGYTF; v_call: TRBV5-6; d_call: .; clone_size: .; j_call: TRBJ1-2
cdr3_nt: TGCGCCAGCACATCGGGACAGGGCAACACTGAAGCTTTCTTT; cdr3_aa: CASTSGQGNTEAFF; v_call: TRBV23-1; d_call: TRBD1; clone_size: .; j_call: TRBJ1-1
cdr3_nt: TGTGCCAGCAGCCCCCGGGACTACTCCTACGAGCAGTACTTC; cdr3_aa: CASSPRDYSYEQYF; v_call: TRBV9; d_call: TRBD2; clone_size: .; j_call: TRBJ2-7
cdr3_nt: TGTGCCATCGGAGGGAGGGCCGACACCGGGGAGCTGTTTTTT; cdr3_aa: CAIGGRADTGELFF; v_call: TRBV10-3; d_call: TRBD2; clone_size: .; j_call: TRBJ2-2
cdr3_nt: TGTGCCAGTAGTATTTCGACGGGAGGGGGTCAGCCCCAGCATTTT; cdr3_aa: CASSISTGGGQPQHF; v_call: TRBV19; d_call: .; clone_size: .; j_call: TRBJ1-5
cdr3_nt: TGTGCCAGCAGCTCCGGACAGACCACTGAAGCTTTCTTT; cdr3_aa: CASSSGQTTEAFF; v_call: TRBV7-9; d_call: .; clone_size: .; j_call: TRBJ1-1
cdr3_nt: TGTGCCTGGAGTGGGATAGAGGTGACTTCACCCCTCCACTTT; cdr3_aa: CAWSGIEVTSPLHF; v_call: TRBV30; d_call: .; clone_size: .; j_call: TRBJ1-6
cdr3_nt: TGTGCCAGCAGCTTAAGTGATACGCAGTATTTT; cdr3_aa: CASSLSDTQYF; v_call: TRBV11-3; d_call: .; clone_size: .; j_call: TRBJ2-3